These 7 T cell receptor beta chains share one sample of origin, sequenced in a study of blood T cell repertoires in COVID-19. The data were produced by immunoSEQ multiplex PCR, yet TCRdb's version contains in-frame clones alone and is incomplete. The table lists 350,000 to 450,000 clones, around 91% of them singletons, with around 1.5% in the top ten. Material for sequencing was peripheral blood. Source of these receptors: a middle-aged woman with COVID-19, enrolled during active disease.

CDR3 nucleotide sequence: TGCGCCAGCAGCCAAGAATGGAGACAGAATCAGCCCCAGCATTTT. This codes for CASSQEWRQNQPQHF. This chain joins TRBV4-3 and TRBJ1-5; D is perhaps TRBD1 (5 bases). Trimming pared 0 bases from V and 4 bases from J, leaving 10 bases between. Germline V gene sequence: CDR1 LGHNA, CDR2 YSLEER. The CDR3 sequence is 15 residues long.

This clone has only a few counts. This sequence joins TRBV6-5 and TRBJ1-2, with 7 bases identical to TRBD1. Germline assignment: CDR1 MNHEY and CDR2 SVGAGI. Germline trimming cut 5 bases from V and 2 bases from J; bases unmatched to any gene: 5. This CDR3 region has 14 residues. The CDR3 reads CASSPQGVNYGYTF. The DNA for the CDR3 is TGTGCCAGCAGTCCCCAGGGGGTAAACTATGGCTACACCTTC.

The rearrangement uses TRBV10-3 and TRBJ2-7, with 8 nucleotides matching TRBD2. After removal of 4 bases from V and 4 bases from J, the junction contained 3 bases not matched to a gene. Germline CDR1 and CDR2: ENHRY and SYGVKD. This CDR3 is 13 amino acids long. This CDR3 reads CAISVLADYEQYF. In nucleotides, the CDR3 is TGTGCCATCAGTGTACTAGCGGATTACGAGCAGTACTTC.

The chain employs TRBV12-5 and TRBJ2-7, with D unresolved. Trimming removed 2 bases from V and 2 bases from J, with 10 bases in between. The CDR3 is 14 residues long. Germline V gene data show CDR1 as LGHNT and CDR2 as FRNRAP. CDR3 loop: CASGLRVNPYEQYF. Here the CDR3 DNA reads TGTGCTAGTGGTTTGCGGGTTAACCCCTACGAGCAGTACTTC. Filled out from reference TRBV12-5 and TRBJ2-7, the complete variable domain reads DARVTQTPRHKVTEMGQEVTMRCQPILGHNTVFWYRQTMMQGLELLAYFRNRAPLDDSGMPKDRFSAEMPDATLATLKIQPSEPRDSAVYFCASGLRVNPYEQYFGPGTRLTVT.

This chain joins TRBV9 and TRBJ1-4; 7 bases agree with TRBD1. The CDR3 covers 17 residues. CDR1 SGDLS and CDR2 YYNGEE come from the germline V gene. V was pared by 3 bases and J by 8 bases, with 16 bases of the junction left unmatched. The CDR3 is CASSGRQGRPLGEKLFF. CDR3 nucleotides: TGTGCCAGCAGCGGCCGACAGGGACGGCCGCTGGGGGAAAAACTGTTTTTT. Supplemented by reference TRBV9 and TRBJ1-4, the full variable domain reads DSGVTQTPKHLITATGQRVTLRCSPRSGDLSVYWYQQSLDQGLQFLIQYYNGEERAKGNILERFSAQQFPDLHSELNLSSLELGDSALYFCASSGRQGRPLGEKLFFGSGTQLSVL.

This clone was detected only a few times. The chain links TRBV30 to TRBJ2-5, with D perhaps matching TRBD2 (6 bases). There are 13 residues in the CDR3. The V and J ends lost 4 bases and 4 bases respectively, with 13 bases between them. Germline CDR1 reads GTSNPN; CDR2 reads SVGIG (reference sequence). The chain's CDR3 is CAWKVMGGETQYF. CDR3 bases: TGTGCCTGGAAGGTGATGGGGGGAGAGACCCAGTACTTC.

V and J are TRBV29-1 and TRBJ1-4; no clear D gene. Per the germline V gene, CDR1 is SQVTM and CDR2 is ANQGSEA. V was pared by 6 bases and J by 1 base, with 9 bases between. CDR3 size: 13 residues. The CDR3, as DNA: TGCAGCGTCGGAGAGGGAACTAATGAAAAACTGTTTTTT. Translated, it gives CSVGEGTNEKLFF.